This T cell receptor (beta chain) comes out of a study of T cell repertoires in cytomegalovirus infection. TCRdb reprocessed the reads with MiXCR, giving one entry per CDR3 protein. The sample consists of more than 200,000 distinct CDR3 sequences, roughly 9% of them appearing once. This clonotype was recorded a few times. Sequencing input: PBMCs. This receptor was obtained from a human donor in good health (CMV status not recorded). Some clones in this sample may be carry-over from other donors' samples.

CDR3 amino acids: CSVSPPKASYGYTF. Here the CDR3 DNA reads TGCAGCGTTTCCCCCCCGAAAGCATCCTATGGCTACACCTTC. The chain has TRBV29-1 and TRBJ1-2; D is unclear. This CDR3 has 14 residues. Germline V lookup: CDR1 SQVTM, CDR2 ANQGSEA. V was shortened by 5 bases and J by 4 bases, with 17 bases between the two germline ends.